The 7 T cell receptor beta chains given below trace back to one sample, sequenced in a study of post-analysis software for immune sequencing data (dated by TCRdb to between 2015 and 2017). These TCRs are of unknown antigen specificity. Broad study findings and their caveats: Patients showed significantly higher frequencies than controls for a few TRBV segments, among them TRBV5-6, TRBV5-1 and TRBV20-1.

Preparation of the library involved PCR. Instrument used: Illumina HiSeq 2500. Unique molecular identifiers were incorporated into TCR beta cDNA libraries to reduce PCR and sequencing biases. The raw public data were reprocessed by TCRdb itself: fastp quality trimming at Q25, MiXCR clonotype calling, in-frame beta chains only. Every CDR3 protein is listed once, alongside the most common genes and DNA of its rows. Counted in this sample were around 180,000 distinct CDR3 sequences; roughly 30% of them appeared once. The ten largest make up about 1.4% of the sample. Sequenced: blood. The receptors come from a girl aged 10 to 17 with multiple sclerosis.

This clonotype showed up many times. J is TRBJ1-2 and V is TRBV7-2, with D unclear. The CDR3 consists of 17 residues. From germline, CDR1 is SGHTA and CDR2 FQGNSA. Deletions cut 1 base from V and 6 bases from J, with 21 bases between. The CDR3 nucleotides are TGTGCCAGCAGCTTAGATATGTCCGACCGGGCGGCCCATGGCTACACCTTC. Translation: CASSLDMSDRAAHGYTF. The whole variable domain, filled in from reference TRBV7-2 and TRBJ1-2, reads GAGVSQSPSNKVTEKGKDVELRCDPISGHTALYWYRQSLGQGLEFLIYFQGNSAPDKSGLPSDRFSAERTGGSVSTLTIQRTQQEDSAVYLCASSLDMSDRAAHGYTFGSGTRLTVV.

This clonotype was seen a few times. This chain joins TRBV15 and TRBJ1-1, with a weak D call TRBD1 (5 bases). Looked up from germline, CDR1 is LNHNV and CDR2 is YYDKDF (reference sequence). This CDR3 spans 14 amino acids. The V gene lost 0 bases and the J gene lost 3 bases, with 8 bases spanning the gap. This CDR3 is CATSRDRQYTEAFF. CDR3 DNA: TGTGCCACCAGCAGAGATCGACAGTACACTGAAGCTTTCTTT.

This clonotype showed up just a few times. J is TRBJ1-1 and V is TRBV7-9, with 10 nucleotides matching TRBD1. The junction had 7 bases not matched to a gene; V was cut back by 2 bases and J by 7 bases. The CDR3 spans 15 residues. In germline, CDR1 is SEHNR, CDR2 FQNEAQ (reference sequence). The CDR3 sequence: CASSLSDRGQGEAFF. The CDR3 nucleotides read TGTGCCAGCAGCTTAAGCGACAGGGGGCAGGGTGAAGCTTTCTTT.

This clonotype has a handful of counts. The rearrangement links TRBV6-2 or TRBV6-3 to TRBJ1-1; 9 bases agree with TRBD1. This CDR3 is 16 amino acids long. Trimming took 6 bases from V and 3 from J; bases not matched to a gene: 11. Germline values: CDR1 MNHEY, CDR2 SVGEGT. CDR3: CASSRHLQGADTEAFF. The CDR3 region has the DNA TGTGCCAGCAGCCGACACCTACAGGGGGCGGACACTGAAGCTTTCTTT.

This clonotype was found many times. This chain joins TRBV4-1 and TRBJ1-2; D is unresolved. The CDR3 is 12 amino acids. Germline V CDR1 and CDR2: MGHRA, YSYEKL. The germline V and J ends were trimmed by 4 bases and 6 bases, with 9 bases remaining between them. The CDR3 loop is CASSPWSDGYTF. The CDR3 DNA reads TGCGCCAGCAGCCCTTGGTCAGATGGCTACACCTTC.

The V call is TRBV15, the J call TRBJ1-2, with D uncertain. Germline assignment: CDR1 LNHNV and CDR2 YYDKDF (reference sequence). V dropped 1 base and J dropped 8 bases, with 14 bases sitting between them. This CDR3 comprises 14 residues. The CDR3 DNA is TGTGCCACCAGCAGAGGCAACACTCCAGCGGGCTACACCTTC. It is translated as CATSRGNTPAGYTF.

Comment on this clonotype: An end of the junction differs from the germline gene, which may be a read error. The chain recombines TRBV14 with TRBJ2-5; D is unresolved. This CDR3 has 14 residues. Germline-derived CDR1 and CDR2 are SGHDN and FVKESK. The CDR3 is CVSSQDWLQETQYF. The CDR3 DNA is TGTGTCAGCAGCCAAGATTGGCTCCAAGAGACCCAGTACTTC.